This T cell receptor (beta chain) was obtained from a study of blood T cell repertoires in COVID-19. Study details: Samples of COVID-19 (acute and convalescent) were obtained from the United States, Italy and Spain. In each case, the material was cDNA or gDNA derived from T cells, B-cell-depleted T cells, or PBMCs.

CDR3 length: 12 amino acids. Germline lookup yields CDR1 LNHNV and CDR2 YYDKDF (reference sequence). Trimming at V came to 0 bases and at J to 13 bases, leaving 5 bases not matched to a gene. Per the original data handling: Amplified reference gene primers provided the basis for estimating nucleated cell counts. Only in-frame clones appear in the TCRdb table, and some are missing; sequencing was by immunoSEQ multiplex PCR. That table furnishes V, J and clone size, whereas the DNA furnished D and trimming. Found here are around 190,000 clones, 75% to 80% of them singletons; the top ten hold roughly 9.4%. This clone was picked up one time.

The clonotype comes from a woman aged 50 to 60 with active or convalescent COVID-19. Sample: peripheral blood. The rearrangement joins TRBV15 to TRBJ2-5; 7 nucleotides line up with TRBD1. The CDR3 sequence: CATSRDSGQSYF. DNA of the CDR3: TGTGCCACCAGCAGAGATTCGGGACAGTCGTACTTC.